The 15 T cell receptor beta chains presented below share a single source sample, sequenced in a study of blood T cell repertoires in COVID-19. Sequencing was performed with immunoSEQ multiplex PCR; in TCRdb, only in-frame clones are kept and a portion is missing. The sample lists about 120,000 clones, 90% occurring once. The sequencing sample was made of peripheral blood. These receptors all stem from a woman in her sixties or seventies with COVID-19, enrolled during active disease.

The chain is built from TRBV13 and TRBJ2-1, with TRBD1 matching over 10 bases. Germline V CDR1 and CDR2: PRHDT, FYEKMQ (reference sequence). The CDR3 runs to 16 residues. Germline trimming cut 5 bases from V and 9 bases from J; bases unmatched to any gene: 13. This CDR3 is CASSPGQGTRHTEQFF. The CDR3 bases are TGTGCCAGCAGCCCGGGACAGGGGACGAGGCACACTGAGCAGTTCTTC.

The chain joins TRBV7-9 to TRBJ2-5; 12 bases are a match to TRBD2. Per germline, CDR1 SEHNR and CDR2 FQNEAQ (reference sequence). Losses at the gene ends were 5 bases for V and 1 base for J; bases not matched to a gene: 11. This CDR3 is built from 18 residues. In nucleotides, the CDR3 is TGTGCCAGCAGCAACGTGGCTAGCGGGGGGGTCATCCAAGAGACCCAGTACTTC. Protein: CASSNVASGGVIQETQYF.

The CDR3 region is CASRTGGNSPLHF. The CDR3, as DNA: TGTGCCAGCAGGACAGGGGGTAATTCACCCCTCCACTTT. The genes are TRBV12-3 or TRBV12-4 and TRBJ1-6; 9 bases align to TRBD1. This CDR3 is built from 13 residues. V shed 6 bases, J shed 6 bases, and the junction held 0 bases outside the gene matches.

This chain uses TRBV9 with TRBJ1-1; D is perhaps TRBD1 (5 bases). There are 16 residues in the CDR3. Germline lookup yields CDR1 SGDLS and CDR2 YYNGEE. With 0 bases removed from V and 0 bases from J, the gap between germline ends came to 12 bases. Here the CDR3 reads CASSVASGLMNTEAFF. The CDR3 region has the DNA TGTGCCAGCAGCGTAGCCTCGGGACTCATGAACACTGAAGCTTTCTTT.

The chain combines TRBV10-3 with TRBJ1-1; a weak D match, TRBD1 (5 bases). The CDR3 contains 14 residues. V was trimmed by 4 bases and J by 4 bases, leaving 13 bases between them. Germline lookup yields CDR1 ENHRY and CDR2 SYGVKD. Written as DNA, the CDR3 is TGTGCCATCAGTGGCGGGACGAGGGTCACTGAAGCTTTCTTT. This codes for CAISGGTRVTEAFF.

CDR3 protein: CASSQDVAGGREQFF. Here the CDR3 DNA reads TGTGCCAGCAGCCAAGACGTAGCGGGGGGGCGCGAGCAGTTCTTC. The chain has TRBV4-2 and TRBJ2-1, with TRBD2 matching over 11 bases. V lost 0 bases and J lost 10; bases outside the gene matches: 5. From germline, CDR1 is LGHNA and CDR2 YNFKEQ. The CDR3 is 15 amino acids.

This sequence joins TRBV19 and TRBJ1-1; D is undetermined. V dropped 6 bases and J dropped 4 bases, with 18 bases sitting between them. CDR3 length: 15 amino acids. The germline V gene has CDR1 LNHDA and CDR2 SQIVND (reference sequence). CDR3 sequence (DNA): TGTGCCAGTAGAGTAACGATGGGAGGAGGCACTGAAGCTTTCTTT. This sequence encodes CASRVTMGGGTEAFF.

The rearrangement links TRBV19 to TRBJ2-6; TRBD1 is a possible D gene (5 bases). The CDR3 spans 22 residues. Trimming pared 2 bases from V and 0 bases from J, leaving 26 bases between. CDR1 and CDR2 from the germline V gene are LNHDA and SQIVND (reference sequence). Here the CDR3 reads CASSIRFLGRTSTGSGANVLTF. CDR3 in DNA: TGTGCCAGTAGTATAAGATTTTTGGGCAGAACGTCAACAGGCTCTGGGGCCAACGTCCTGACTTTC. The entire variable domain, with the rest obtained from reference TRBV19 and TRBJ2-6, is as follows: DGGITQSPKYLFRKEGQNVTLSCEQNLNHDAMYWYRQDPGQGLRLIYYSQIVNDFQKGDIAEGYSVSREKKESFPLTVTSAQKNPTAFYLCASSIRFLGRTSTGSGANVLTFGAGSRLTVL.

The V and J genes are TRBV7-3 and TRBJ2-3, with TRBD1 identical over 7 bases. Germline CDR1 and CDR2: SGHTA and FQGTGA. Germline trimming cut 4 bases from V and 4 bases from J; bases unmatched to any gene: 5. This CDR3 has 14 residues. CDR3: CASSSRGFADTQYF. CDR3 nucleotides: TGTGCCAGCAGCTCCAGGGGGTTCGCAGATACGCAGTATTTT.

The chain links TRBV7-2 to TRBJ1-2, with TRBD1 matching 11 bases. Germline-derived CDR1 and CDR2 are SGHTA and FQGNSA. There are 17 residues in the CDR3. V gave up 5 bases and J gave up 4 bases; unmatched junction bases: 12. The CDR3 loop reads CASSPWMDRGPVYGYTF. The DNA of the CDR3 is TGTGCCAGCAGCCCCTGGATGGACAGGGGGCCGGTCTATGGCTACACCTTC.

This chain connects TRBV7-3 to TRBJ2-1, with 7 bases lining up with TRBD1. The germline CDR1 and CDR2 sequences are SGHTA and FQGTGA. The CDR3 totals 13 residues. The V and J ends lost 2 bases and 6 bases, in that order; junction bases with no gene match: 1. CDR3 bases: TGTGCCAGCAGCTTAGGACAGGCCAATGAGCAGTTCTTC. Translation: CASSLGQANEQFF.

V usage is TRBV19 and J usage is TRBJ2-7; weak D call: TRBD2 (5 bases). CDR1 is LNHDA, CDR2 SQIVND, per germline (reference sequence). Trimming removed 5 bases at V and 1 base at J, with 12 bases between. The CDR3 covers 14 residues. CDR3 nucleotides: TGTGCCAGTAGTTCCCGGACGGGGTCCTACGAGCAGTACTTC. It specifies CASSSRTGSYEQYF.

V is TRBV29-1 and J is TRBJ1-2; TRBD1 aligns across 7 bases. This CDR3 comprises 13 residues. Trimming cost V 4 bases and J 4 bases; bases outside gene matches: 6. Germline-derived CDR1 and CDR2 are SQVTM and ANQGSEA. The CDR3 is CSVVAGQAYGYTF. As DNA, the CDR3 is TGCAGCGTTGTTGCAGGACAGGCCTATGGCTACACCTTC.

V is TRBV29-1 and J is TRBJ1-1; D not certain. V lost 6 bases to trimming and J lost 2 bases, with 10 bases between them. The CDR3 is 12 residues long. The germline V gene has CDR1 SQVTM and CDR2 ANQGSEA. The CDR3 DNA reads as TGCAGCGTATGCGTAGCTAACACTGAAGCTTTCTTT. Encoded protein: CSVCVANTEAFF.

V gene TRBV5-1 combines with J gene TRBJ1-1; 8 positions match TRBD1. V gave up 5 bases and J gave up 1 base; unmatched junction bases: 4. This CDR3 has 14 residues. The germline CDR1 and CDR2 sequences are SGHRS and YFSETQ. The CDR3 sequence is CASRRTGTNTEAFF. As DNA, the CDR3 is TGCGCCAGCAGGAGGACAGGGACGAACACTGAAGCTTTCTTT.